In its sample, the clone carrying this TCR beta chain was seen a few times. Its cognate antigen is unknown. The data were taken from a study of blood T cells in healthy people across ages. PBMCs numbering at least 7 million were isolated per sample. No fewer than 5.5 micrograms of total RNA were isolated from every sample. Study findings and constraints: Long-lived donors had more naive CD4+ cells and higher diversity than aged donors. Changes in expanded clonotypes were possibly confounded, as the CMV status of donors was unknown.

Next came a second PCR, run for roughly 6 to 11 cycles, which used a sample-barcoded 5' primer along with a J-beta primer mix. TCRdb called the 5' RACE reads again in MiXCR, with one record for every CDR3 protein. The table has approximately 900,000 distinct CDR3 sequences, 48% seen once; the top ten hold about an eighth. The CDR3 extends over 16 amino acids. Trimming took 5 bases from V and 4 from J; bases not matched to a gene: 9. Germline V gives CDR1 PRHDT, CDR2 FYEKMQ (reference sequence). Sequencing was performed on blood. The chain links TRBV13 to TRBJ2-1; 9 nucleotides match TRBD1. This TCR was sampled from a man younger than 45 in good health. The CDR3 nucleotides are TGTGCCAGCAGCCCTCCAGGGACAGGGCTTTACAATGAGCAGTTCTTC. Its protein is CASSPPGTGLYNEQFF.